Listed here is a single T cell receptor beta chain. What it recognizes is unknown. The source of the sample is a study of long-term antiretroviral therapy in people with HIV. Study-wide results and limits: Every time point showed a repertoire led by clones expanded before ART.

This was the immunoSEQ v3.0 assay at survey level. The protocol was immunoSEQ multiplex PCR, while the TCRdb copy is restricted to in-frame clones and leaves out a portion. The table records fewer than 45,000 clones, 75% to 85% of them present only once. From each donor, at least one pre-ART PBMC sample and at least two post-ART PBMC samples were obtained. Deletions cut 3 bases from V and 0 bases from J, with 14 bases between. The germline CDR1 and CDR2 sequences are LNHDA and SQIVND (reference sequence). This CDR3 region has 16 residues. The sample consisted of unsorted PBMCs, taken 3.4 years after starting antiretroviral therapy. The receptor's source is a man aged 25-45 years with HIV. V usage is TRBV19 and J usage is TRBJ2-5; D is tentatively TRBD1 or TRBD2 (5 bases each). This chain's CDR3 is CASSMGPGAYQETQYF. The DNA of the CDR3 is TGTGCCAGTAGTATGGGGCCCGGGGCCTACCAAGAGACCCAGTACTTC.